One sample yielded the 25 T cell receptor beta chains listed below, sequenced in a study of early T cells in non-severe SARS-CoV-2 infection. TCRdb recomputed calls from the 5' RACE reads with MiXCR, one row per CDR3 protein. The table has more than 80,000 distinct CDR3 sequences, approximately 15% seen once; the top ten hold over 6.5%. Sequenced input: whole blood. These receptors all come from an adult who was a healthcare worker with PCR-confirmed SARS-CoV-2 infection or an uninfected control (not recorded which).

This clonotype was seen only a few times. The V call is TRBV12-2, the J call TRBJ2-3; no DNA check was done on the table's D call, TRBD2. TRBV12-2 is assigned pseudogene status. CDR3 length equals 17 residues. The CDR3 protein is CASRLARGLAATDTQYF. DNA of the CDR3: TGTGCAAGTCGCTTAGCGCGGGGACTAGCGGCGACAGATACGCAGTATTTT.

The table lists this clonotype with a few counts. This rearrangement joins TRBV11-2 to TRBJ1-5; 9 bases line up with TRBD1. This CDR3 is 15 amino acids long. Per germline, CDR1 SGHAT and CDR2 FQNNGV. Trimming removed 5 bases from V and 2 bases from J; junction bases left unmatched: 4. The CDR3 is CASSRTGEGNQPQHF. The DNA of the CDR3 is TGTGCCAGCAGCAGGACAGGGGAGGGCAATCAGCCCCAGCATTTT.

This clonotype was counted ten times or more. CDR3 sequence (DNA): TGTGCCAGCAGTTTATTAACTAGCGGGAGGAAAGAGACCCAGTACTTC. Amino acids: CASSLLTSGRKETQYF. This chain joins TRBV27 and TRBJ2-5; 12 bases agree with TRBD2. Germline V lookup: CDR1 MNHEY, CDR2 SMNVEV (reference sequence). J gave up 3 bases and V 1 base, and 3 bases lay outside the gene matches. The CDR3 runs 16 residues.

This clonotype was counted between two and nine times. The rearrangement joins TRBV4-1 to TRBJ2-3, with 9 bases matching TRBD2. The CDR3 runs to 16 residues. Germline CDR1 reads MGHRA; CDR2 reads YSYEKL. Losses at the gene ends were 0 bases for V and 4 bases for J; bases not matched to a gene: 5. The CDR3 region has the DNA TGCGCCAGCAGCCAAGAGGAGCGGGAGGCTTCAGATACGCAGTATTTT. This translates into CASSQEEREASDTQYF.

This clonotype was detected a few times. The V call is TRBV29-1, the J call TRBJ1-2; D call uncertain. The CDR3 spans 11 residues. Germline V CDR1 and CDR2: SQVTM, ANQGSEA. V shed 4 bases and J shed 8 bases, with 11 bases lying between them. The CDR3, as DNA: TGCAGCGTTGCGGAACCGCACGGCTACACCTTC. The encoded protein is CSVAEPHGYTF.

The chain employs TRBV29-1 and TRBJ1-5, with TRBD1 as a possible D gene (5 bases). The germline CDR1 and CDR2 sequences are SQVTM and ANQGSEA. V shed 4 bases and J shed 4 bases, with 11 bases lying between them. This CDR3 region has 13 residues. CDR3: CSVGGSFNQPQHF. The CDR3 DNA sequence: TGCAGCGTTGGGGGGAGCTTTAATCAGCCCCAGCATTTT.

This clonotype occurred a few times. This chain joins TRBV20-1 and TRBJ1-2; 7 bases are shared with TRBD1. Trimming at V came to 5 bases and at J to 3 bases, leaving 9 bases not matched to a gene. Germline V gene lookup returns CDR1 DFQATT and CDR2 SNEGSKA (reference sequence). The CDR3 has 14 amino acids. CDR3 residues: CSARSRDRYYGYTF. Written as DNA, the CDR3 is TGCAGTGCTCGATCAAGGGACAGATACTATGGCTACACCTTC.

The gene calls are TRBV5-4 and TRBJ2-5; no firm D call. The V and J ends lost 0 bases and 1 base respectively, with 7 bases between them. This CDR3 comprises 14 residues. CDR1 is SGHNT and CDR2 is YYREEE in the germline V gene (reference sequence). The CDR3 DNA sequence: TGTGCCAGCAGCTTGGGTGCCTTCCAAGAGACCCAGTACTTC. Protein product: CASSLGAFQETQYF.

There are many counts of this clonotype. CDR3 protein: CASSSPVVITDSYNEQFF. In DNA, the CDR3 is TGTGCCAGCAGCTCCCCTGTGGTTATAACGGATTCCTACAATGAGCAGTTCTTC. This chain uses TRBV9 with TRBJ2-1, with D hard to call. CDR1 is SGDLS and CDR2 is YYNGEE in the germline V gene. This CDR3 spans 18 amino acids. V dropped 4 bases and J dropped 1 base, with 21 bases sitting between them. The full variable domain, completed using reference TRBV9 and TRBJ2-1, is DSGVTQTPKHLITATGQRVTLRCSPRSGDLSVYWYQQSLDQGLQFLIQYYNGEERAKGNILERFSAQQFPDLHSELNLSSLELGDSALYFCASSSPVVITDSYNEQFFGPGTRLTVL.

In its sample, this clonotype was seen a few times. This rearrangement joins TRBV20-1 to TRBJ1-1, with D possibly being TRBD1 (6 bases). V was pared by 6 bases and J by 10 bases, with 18 bases between. The CDR3 totals 12 residues. The V gene's germline CDR1 is DFQATT and CDR2 SNEGSKA (reference sequence). The CDR3 sequence: CSAQPGGVVAFF. Written as DNA, the CDR3 is TGCAGTGCGCAGCCGGGGGGCGTAGTAGCTTTCTTT.

This clonotype was found a few times. This chain uses TRBV3-1 with TRBJ2-3, with TRBD2 matching 8 bases. Germline loops: CDR1 LGHDT, CDR2 YNNKEL (reference sequence). The CDR3 consists of 16 residues. V was pared by 0 bases and J by 2 bases, with 4 bases of the junction left unmatched. CDR3 residues: CASSQDFGRDTDTQYF. The CDR3 nucleotides are TGTGCCAGCAGCCAAGATTTCGGGAGGGACACAGATACGCAGTATTTT.

The genes are TRBV6-1 and TRBJ1-6; no reliable D call. CDR3 size: 12 residues. Germline CDR1 and CDR2: MNHNS and SASEGT. V was shortened by 5 bases and J by 6 bases, with 5 bases between the two germline ends. In DNA form, the CDR3 reads TGTGCCAGCAGTCACCGTAATTCACCCCTCCACTTT. Translation gives CASSHRNSPLHF.

This chain joins TRBV6-9 and TRBJ1-1; 9 bases map to TRBD1. This CDR3 contains 14 residues. The trim removed 6 bases at V and 5 bases at J, leaving 7 bases unmatched. CDR1 and CDR2 (germline): MNHGY, SVAAGI. Written as DNA, the CDR3 is TGTGCCAGCAGGCTACAGGGGGCGGAAACTGAAGCTTTCTTT. It specifies CASRLQGAETEAFF.

This clonotype was seen only a few times. The CDR3 nucleotides read TGTGCCAAACACCGTGAGACCCAGTACTTC. This translates into CAKHRETQYF. This chain links TRBV25-1 with TRBJ2-5, with D unresolved. V was shortened by 10 bases and J by 5 bases, with 8 bases between the two germline ends. CDR3 length: 10 residues. Germline V lookup: CDR1 MGHDK, CDR2 SYGVNS.

The chain recombines TRBV3-1 with TRBJ2-5; tentatively, D is TRBD2 (6 bases). Trimming pared 2 bases from V and 3 bases from J, leaving 13 bases between. Germline V gene sequence: CDR1 LGHDT, CDR2 YNNKEL (reference sequence). CDR3 length: 15 residues. DNA of the CDR3: TGTGCCAGCAGCCAAACCGGGACTCCCAAAGAGACCCAGTACTTC. Translation: CASSQTGTPKETQYF.

The chain combines TRBV5-1 with TRBJ2-1, with TRBD2 matching over 10 bases. V lost 6 bases to trimming and J lost 8 bases; unmatched junction nucleotides: 11. The CDR3 is 15 amino acids. Germline CDR1 is SGHRS and CDR2 is YFSETQ. The chain's CDR3 is CASTPGAGGPDEQFF. The CDR3 region has the DNA TGCGCCAGCACCCCTGGAGCGGGAGGGCCCGATGAGCAGTTCTTC.

This clonotype was picked up a small number of times. The CDR3 is CASSYGTVSSYEQYF. The CDR3 DNA reads TGTGCCAGCAGCTACGGGACTGTCAGCTCCTACGAGCAGTACTTC. V is TRBV7-2 and J is TRBJ2-7; weak D call: TRBD2 (6 bases). V was pared by 4 bases and J by 0 bases, with 13 bases between. This CDR3 has 15 residues. The germline CDR1 and CDR2 sequences are SGHTA and FQGNSA.

V and J are TRBV7-9 and TRBJ2-7; D may be TRBD1 (6 bases). Germline V gives CDR1 SEHNR, CDR2 FQNEAQ (reference sequence). This CDR3 spans 13 amino acids. The germline V and J ends were trimmed by 5 bases and 2 bases, with 10 bases remaining between them. In DNA, the CDR3 is TGTGCCAGCAGCCAAACAGGGACCTACGAGCAGTACTTC. Its translation: CASSQTGTYEQYF.

This clonotype appeared a few times. This chain joins TRBV24-1 and TRBJ1-2; the D gene is possibly TRBD1 (5 bases). Germline CDR1 and CDR2: KGHDR and SFDVKD. V was pared by 12 bases and J by 6 bases, with 19 bases between. This CDR3 has 13 residues. The CDR3 DNA follows: TGTGCCGCTAGCCGGGACGGCGGAGATGGCTACACCTTC. It yields the protein CAASRDGGDGYTF.

This clonotype was recorded a few times. The rearrangement links TRBV19 to TRBJ2-5, with TRBD2 matching 7 bases. Germline CDR1 reads LNHDA; CDR2 reads SQIVND (reference sequence). The V and J ends lost 7 bases and 4 bases, in that order; junction bases with no gene match: 12. This CDR3 is 15 amino acids long. As DNA, the CDR3 is TGTGCCAGTATGAGTTTTGGCGGGAGTTTAGAGACCCAGTACTTC. This encodes CASMSFGGSLETQYF.

This clonotype was seen only a few times. This chain links TRBV29-1 with TRBJ2-7; 8 bases line up with TRBD1. Germline V gene data show CDR1 as SQVTM and CDR2 as ANQGSEA. This CDR3 region has 12 residues. J gave up 2 bases and V 7 bases, and 4 bases lay outside the gene matches. DNA of the CDR3: TGCAGCGCTGGACAGGGTGCCTACGAGCAGTACTTC. Translating it yields CSAGQGAYEQYF.

The V and J genes are TRBV29-1 and TRBJ2-7; D not certain. V lost 5 bases and J lost 3, with 5 bases in between. The CDR3 runs 10 residues. The germline CDR1 and CDR2 sequences are SQVTM and ANQGSEA. CDR3 residues: CSVQDYEQYF. CDR3 nucleotide sequence: TGCAGCGTTCAGGACTACGAGCAGTACTTC.

This clonotype came up a few times. The chain carries TRBV6-5 and TRBJ1-4; 12 bases are a match to TRBD1. Per the germline V gene, CDR1 is MNHEY and CDR2 is SVGAGI. CDR3 length equals 17 residues. V was clipped by 2 bases and J by 3 bases; unmatched bases: 4. CDR3 nucleotides: TGTGCCAGCAGTTACCGGGACAGGGGGCTTTCTAATGAAAAACTGTTTTTT. It is translated as CASSYRDRGLSNEKLFF.

The chain combines TRBV6-1 with TRBJ1-5; D gene uncertain. Per germline, CDR1 MNHNS and CDR2 SASEGT. The CDR3 spans 14 residues. With 4 bases removed from V and 3 bases from J, the gap between germline ends came to 10 bases. CDR3: CASSATRANQPQHF. In DNA form, the CDR3 reads TGTGCCAGCAGTGCTACTCGGGCCAATCAGCCCCAGCATTTT.

V gene TRBV18 combines with J gene TRBJ2-7; 7 bases are a match to TRBD2. The CDR3 contains 14 residues. The V segment lost 1 base and the J segment 7 bases; nucleotides outside the gene matches: 7. Germline V gives CDR1 KGHSH, CDR2 LQKENI. CDR3 nucleotides: TGTGCCAGCTCACCACGCGTAGACGGGAGGGAGCAGTACTTC. Translating gives CASSPRVDGREQYF.